The T cell receptor (beta chain) under discussion was sequenced for a study of T cells in Graves' hyperthyroidism and ophthalmopathy. The overall study: Peripheral blood specimens were obtained at initial diagnosis, prior to any treatment.

Amplified TCR beta CDR3 regions came from RNA transcripts. With the HTBI primer set, the TCR CDR3 went through a first round of RT-PCR. TCRdb ran MiXCR on the multiplex PCR reads and lists one entry per CDR3 protein. The sample comprises a few hundred thousand distinct CDR3 sequences, around 18% of which are singletons, and 15% to 18% rests with the top ten. Clinical symptoms, serum thyroxine and TRAb, thyroid ultrasound and orbital computed tomography together formed the diagnostic basis. Germline assignment: CDR1 DFQATT and CDR2 SNEGSKA (reference sequence). The CDR3 is 11 amino acids. Trimming cost V 3 bases and J 4 bases, with 6 bases left between them. In this sample, this clonotype turned up many times.

What was sequenced was blood. The TCR was taken from a woman in her thirties or forties with Graves' ophthalmopathy. The chain combines TRBV20-1 with TRBJ2-5; no clear D. CDR3 sequence: CSASNRETQYF. The CDR3 nucleotides are TGCAGTGCTAGTAACCGAGAGACCCAGTACTTC.